This T cell receptor (beta chain) was recorded in a study of cytomegalovirus exposure and HLA in healthy donors. In the study overall: Among the roughly 400 donors who were genotyped, approximately 76% fell in the genetic ancestry cluster that is associated with self-reported Caucasian donors.

Findings of the study overall: Looking again later, the authors saw that most CMV-associated TCR beta chains seemed HLA-restricted. In a later analysis, at a false discovery rate of 0.05, roughly 17,000 TCR beta sequences matched HLA alleles. The study flagged approximately 180 TCR beta chains as cytomegalovirus-associated.

Of note for this clone: The antigen is undetermined.

Vbeta (60) and Jbeta (13) primers were used in the PCR. Repertoires were generated with immunoSEQ multiplex PCR, while TCRdb's copy carries only in-frame clones and drops some. The sample features approximately 110,000 clones, with roughly 2.5% in its top ten. Source material: PBMCs. This receptor was identified in a man aged 25 to 45 in good health and CMV-seronegative.

The CDR3 nucleotides read TGCGCCAGCAGCTTGGAGCCTAGCGGAAAACTAACGAAGCAGTACTTC. Translating it yields CASSLEPSGKLTKQYF. The chain is built from TRBV5-1 and TRBJ2-7; 7 bases map to TRBD2. The CDR3 covers 16 residues. The V segment lost 0 bases and the J segment 8 bases; nucleotides outside the gene matches: 14. Germline CDR1 is SGHRS and CDR2 is YFSETQ.